The rows below give T cell receptor beta chains drawn from one sample of a study of blood T cell repertoires in COVID-19. Method: immunoSEQ multiplex PCR; TCRdb's copy keeps in-frame clones and lacks some. The table lists 390,000 or so clones, nearly 90% of them singletons, with 6.5% in the top ten. Sequencing was performed on peripheral blood. These receptors came from a man between 18 and 35 years old with active or convalescent COVID-19. CDR3s include the opening cysteine and the closing phenylalanine or tryptophan. The D gene is left open where the match is weak. Rows may omit the clone size; those that give it use once, few, many or a size class.

>TRBJ2-7|16|TRBV7-9|NA|NA
TGTGCCAGCAGCGGAGTAGAGGGACATGGAAACTTAGAGCAGTACTTC
CASSGVEGHGNLEQYF
>TRBJ2-7|13|TRBV3-1/TRBV3-2|NA|NA
TGTGCCAGCAGGAAGACAGGAACCTACGAGCAGTACTTC
CASRKTGTYEQYF
>TRBJ1-4|16|TRBV9|NA|TRBD1
TGTGCCAGCAGCGTGGGGACAGGCCCGGGGTTAGAAAAACTGTTTTTT
CASSVGTGPGLEKLFF
>TRBJ2-1|16|TRBV11-2|NA|TRBD2
TGTGCCAGCAGCTTAGTGGCGGGAGGGCCCTACAATGAGCAGTTCTTC
CASSLVAGGPYNEQFF
>TRBJ2-7|16|TRBV10-1|few|TRBD2
TGCGCCAGCAGTGGCCCCACTAGCGGGAGTTGTTACGAGCAGTACTTC
CASSGPTSGSCYEQYF
>TRBJ1-1|13|TRBV29-1|NA|NA
TGCAGCGTTGAAGTGAGCCTGAACACTGAAGCTTTCTTT
CSVEVSLNTEAFF
>TRBJ2-7|14|TRBV5-1|once|NA
TGCGCCAGCAGCTGGGATCCCGGGGAGTACGAGCAGTACTTC
CASSWDPGEYEQYF
>TRBJ1-1|16|TRBV18|NA|TRBD1
TGTGCCAGCTCACCACCGCGGACAGGGGGGAGCACTGAAGCTTTCTTT
CASSPPRTGGSTEAFF
>TRBJ2-1|16|TRBV11-1|NA|TRBD2
TGTGCCAGCAGCCTTGGGGTAGCGGGTTCCTACAATGAGCAGTTCTTC
CASSLGVAGSYNEQFF
>TRBJ2-1|17|TRBV19|once|TRBD1
TGTGCCAGTAGTACCTACAGGGGGCTTTTCCCCTACAATGAGCAGTTCTTC
CASSTYRGLFPYNEQFF
>TRBJ2-3|21|TRBV27|once|TRBD2
TGTGCCAGCAGTTTAGCTGATGACAGGCTACCAAGGACTAGCGGGAGAGATACGCAGTATTTT
CASSLADDRLPRTSGRDTQYF
>TRBJ1-2|15|TRBV18|NA|TRBD1
TGTGCCAGCTCATTCGACAGGGGGCAGGGCTATGGCTACACCTTC
CASSFDRGQGYGYTF
>TRBJ2-5|16|TRBV5-1|NA|TRBD2
TGCGCCAGCAGCTCTACTAGCGGGAGGGCCCAAGAGACCCAGTACTTC
CASSSTSGRAQETQYF
>TRBJ2-1|18|TRBV11-3|NA|TRBD1
TGTGCCAGCAGCTTAGATGGGTACGGGACAGGGACAAACAATGAGCAGTTCTTC
CASSLDGYGTGTNNEQFF
>TRBJ2-7|15|TRBV28|NA|TRBD1
TGTGCCAGCAGCTCCCCCGGGACAGGAATGGCCGAGCAGTACTTC
CASSSPGTGMAEQYF
>TRBJ2-7|12|TRBV6-5|NA|NA
TGTGCCAGCGGGCAGGGGAGAAACGAGCAGTACTTC
CASGQGRNEQYF
>TRBJ1-1|18|TRBV6-2/TRBV6-3|NA|TRBD1
TGTGCCAGCAGTTACTTCGTGGGGGGACAGGGAGGAAGGCCTGAAGCTTTCTTT
CASSYFVGGQGGRPEAFF
>TRBJ1-2|15|TRBV2|few|NA
TGTGCCAGCAGTGAAGAGCCAACAGACCTCTATGGCTACACCTTC
CASSEEPTDLYGYTF
>TRBJ2-3|20|TRBV4-3|once|TRBD2
TGCGCCAGCAGCCAACTGAAGACTAGCGGGAGTTGGGGAAAGGTAGATACGCAGTATTTT
CASSQLKTSGSWGKVDTQYF
>TRBJ2-2|16|TRBV7-6|NA|TRBD2
TGTGCCAGCAGCCTTAGCGGGGGGGTAAACACCGGGGAGCTGTTTTTT
CASSLSGGVNTGELFF
>TRBJ1-6|14|TRBV18|once|NA
TGTGCCAGCTCACCTACAGGGTCCGATTCACCCCTCCACTTT
CASSPTGSDSPLHF
>TRBJ1-1|14|TRBV28|NA|NA
TGTGCCAGCAGTCTAATAACTATGCGCACTGAAGCTTTCTTT
CASSLITMRTEAFF
>TRBJ1-2|13|TRBV4-3|NA|NA
TGCGCCAGCAGCCAAGACCTATTTGGTGCTAACACCTTC
CASSQDLFGANTF
>TRBJ2-7|14|TRBV7-9|NA|NA
TGTGCCAGCAGCAACTTTACCTCTGGCTACGAGCAGTACTTC
CASSNFTSGYEQYF
>TRBJ1-1|13|TRBV29-1|NA|NA
TGCAGCGTTACAGGGTCGGTGAACACTGAAGCTTTCTTT
CSVTGSVNTEAFF
>TRBJ1-4|14|TRBV19|NA|NA
TGTGCCAGTAGTGGTCGGACACCGGGTGAAAAACTGTTTTTT
CASSGRTPGEKLFF
>TRBJ2-6|17|TRBV19|NA|NA
TGTGCCAGTAGTATATGGGGGGGGCACTCTGGGGCCAACGTGCTGACTTTC
CASSIWGGHSGANVLTF
>TRBJ1-6|16|TRBV9|NA|TRBD1
TGTGCCAGCAGCGTACAGGGGCGAGGGGGCTATTCACCCCTCCACTTT
CASSVQGRGGYSPLHF
>TRBJ2-2|15|TRBV30|NA|NA
TGTGCCTGGAGTGCCACGGGGGGCCGGACCGGGGAGCTGTTTTTT
CAWSATGGRTGELFF
>TRBJ2-7|14|TRBV4-2|NA|TRBD2
TGTGCCAGCAGCCAAGCTGGCGGGAGATTTGCGCAGTACTTC
CASSQAGGRFAQYF
>TRBJ2-3|13|TRBV7-2|NA|TRBD1
TGTGCCAGCAGCCCCGGACAGGCCGATACGCAGTATTTT
CASSPGQADTQYF
>TRBJ1-4|13|TRBV7-2|NA|NA
TGTGCCAGCAGCCCCGACATGCCCGAAAAACTGTTTTTT
CASSPDMPEKLFF
>TRBJ1-6|16|TRBV7-2|NA|TRBD1
TGTGCCAGCAGCTTAGGCACCGGGACAGGGAATTCACCCCTCCACTTT
CASSLGTGTGNSPLHF
>TRBJ2-5|16|TRBV7-8|NA|TRBD2
TGTGCCAGCAGCATACGGACCAGCGGGAGGGTAGAGACCCAGTACTTC
CASSIRTSGRVETQYF
>TRBJ2-1|18|TRBV10-3|once|TRBD2
TGTGCCATCAGTGACGCCGGGACTAGCGGGAGGACCTACAATGAGCAGTTCTTC
CAISDAGTSGRTYNEQFF